The next 29 T cell receptor beta chains were all read from a single sample in a study of OX40 agonist ivuxolimab in advanced cancers. Method: immunoSEQ multiplex PCR; TCRdb's copy keeps in-frame clones and lacks some. Altogether roughly 55,000 clones are present, approximately 84% being singletons, with the ten largest covering roughly 13%. This sample comprised CD4+ or CD8+ T cells sorted from blood, obtained in a trial of the OX40 agonist ivuxolimab. The source of these receptors is an adult with an advanced solid tumor such as melanoma, head and neck, liver or kidney cancer.

This clone rates as medium-sized. The chain carries TRBV25-1 and TRBJ2-1; 9 nucleotides agree with TRBD2. CDR3 length: 16 amino acids. V was pared by 5 bases and J by 8 bases, with 13 bases of the junction left unmatched. Germline assignment: CDR1 MGHDK and CDR2 SYGVNS. Written as DNA, the CDR3 is TGTGCCAGCAGTTCTCCGATGCGGGGGGGCTCCGATGAGCAGTTCTTC. It specifies CASSSPMRGGSDEQFF.

The CDR3 DNA reads TGTGCCAGCACCGACCGAGGGGATAGCACAGATACGCAGTATTTT. Translating it yields CASTDRGDSTDTQYF. The chain recombines TRBV9 with TRBJ2-3, with D perhaps assigned TRBD1 or TRBD2 (5 bases each). Germline V gene data show CDR1 as SGDLS and CDR2 as YYNGEE. The CDR3 extends over 15 amino acids. V was clipped by 6 bases and J by 0 bases, with 14 bases between them. Complete variable domain (other parts from reference TRBV9 and TRBJ2-3): DSGVTQTPKHLITATGQRVTLRCSPRSGDLSVYWYQQSLDQGLQFLIQYYNGEERAKGNILERFSAQQFPDLHSELNLSSLELGDSALYFCASTDRGDSTDTQYFGPGTRLTVL.

The CDR3 coding sequence is TGCGCCAGCAGCCAAGATGGGGGGGAGCTTTCCTACGAGCAGTACTTC. Its protein product is CASSQDGGELSYEQYF. The V call is TRBV4-1, the J call TRBJ2-7, with TRBD2 matching over 7 bases. The V gene's germline CDR1 is MGHRA and CDR2 YSYEKL. This CDR3 has 16 amino acids. With 0 bases clipped from V and 1 base from J, the junction kept 6 bases outside the gene matches.

This clone appeared a single time. The V and J genes are TRBV7-3 and TRBJ2-3; D is perhaps TRBD1 or TRBD2 (6 bases each). Germline loops: CDR1 SGHTA, CDR2 FQGTGA. The CDR3 spans 19 residues. Trimming stripped 5 bases from V and 0 bases from J, with 24 bases between. CDR3 amino acids: CASSPTALWGASSTDTQYF. The DNA of the CDR3 is TGTGCCAGCAGCCCGACAGCTTTGTGGGGGGCGTCTAGCACAGATACGCAGTATTTT.

V and J are TRBV5-4 and TRBJ2-7; D is unclear. This CDR3 has 12 amino acids. Trimming shortened V by 0 bases and J by 7 bases, and 8 bases separated the two germline ends. CDR1 and CDR2 from the germline V gene are SGHNT and YYREEE (reference sequence). CDR3 residues: CASSLEQVEQYF. CDR3 nucleotides: TGTGCCAGCAGCTTGGAGCAGGTGGAGCAGTACTTC.

The chain combines TRBV7-3 with TRBJ2-1; tentatively, D is TRBD1 or TRBD2 (5 bases each). The CDR3 contains 16 residues. From germline, CDR1 is SGHTA and CDR2 FQGTGA. V was cut by 4 bases and J by 8 bases, with 21 bases left in between. The DNA of the CDR3 is TGTGCCAGCAGCTGGGGCCAGGAGAGACTCGGGGATGAGCAGTTCTTC. Protein product: CASSWGQERLGDEQFF.

The chain couples TRBV18 to TRBJ1-1, with D unclear. The CDR3 extends over 12 amino acids. CDR1 KGHSH and CDR2 LQKENI come from the germline V gene. V was pared by 5 bases and J by 0 bases, with 4 bases between. CDR3 protein: CASSVMNTEAFF. In DNA form, the CDR3 reads TGTGCCAGCTCAGTCATGAACACTGAAGCTTTCTTT.

V is TRBV7-3 and J is TRBJ1-1, with no clear D. The CDR3 contains 15 residues. Trimming left V 1 base short and J 5 bases short, with 14 bases between. Germline loops: CDR1 SGHTA, CDR2 FQGTGA. The DNA of the CDR3 is TGTGCCAGCAGCTTAATCGCGGTTTCGGGGACTGAAGCTTTCTTT. As protein: CASSLIAVSGTEAFF.

This chain connects TRBV5-6 to TRBJ2-7, with TRBD2 identical over 7 bases. Germline CDR1 and CDR2: SGHDT and YYEEEE. This CDR3 region has 13 residues. Losses at the gene ends were 3 bases for V and 3 bases for J; bases not matched to a gene: 3. The CDR3 coding sequence is TGTGCCAGCAGCTCAGGGACTATCTACGAGCAGTACTTC. Translated, it gives CASSSGTIYEQYF.

This clone was counted once. The CDR3 loop is CASSQDRRSTPTLHEQYF. CDR3 in DNA: TGCGCCAGCAGCCAAGATCGTCGATCAACACCAACCCTCCACGAGCAGTACTTC. The rearrangement uses TRBV4-3 and TRBJ2-7; D gene uncertain. The germline CDR1 and CDR2 sequences are LGHNA and YSLEER. Trimming cost V 0 bases and J 5 bases, with 23 bases left between them. This CDR3 contains 18 residues.

This clone was seen once. This rearrangement joins TRBV5-6 to TRBJ2-5, with D perhaps TRBD1 or TRBD2 (6 bases each). V dropped 4 bases and J dropped 2 bases, with 15 bases sitting between them. The V gene's germline CDR1 is SGHDT and CDR2 YYEEEE. This CDR3 is 15 amino acids long. The CDR3 coding sequence is TGTGCCAGCAGCCCGGACGGGGGCCGACAAGAGACCCAGTACTTC. It encodes CASSPDGGRQETQYF.

This chain uses TRBV10-3 with TRBJ1-4, with D perhaps matching TRBD1 (6 bases). Trimming took 3 bases from V and 4 from J, leaving 18 bases between them. Germline-derived CDR1 and CDR2 are ENHRY and SYGVKD. CDR3 size: 17 residues. The CDR3, as DNA: TGTGCCATCAGTGATTCCCGAGGGGGGAGAGTTAATGAAAAACTGTTTTTT. Translated: CAISDSRGGRVNEKLFF.

The chain employs TRBV2 and TRBJ2-5; the match to TRBD1 covers 9 bases. The CDR3 is made up of 15 amino acids. The trim removed 8 bases at V and 5 bases at J, leaving 12 bases unmatched. In germline, CDR1 is SNHLY, CDR2 FYNNEI. CDR3 sequence reads: CASRSVATGGETQYF. The CDR3 DNA reads TGTGCCAGCCGTTCAGTCGCCACAGGGGGCGAGACCCAGTACTTC. Complete variable domain (other parts from reference TRBV2 and TRBJ2-5): EPEVTQTPSHQVTQMGQEVILRCVPISNHLYFYWYRQILGQKVEFLVSFYNNEISEKSEIFDDQFSVERPDGSNFTLKIRSTKLEDSAMYFCASRSVATGGETQYFGPGTRLLVL.

Only one count was recorded for this clone. The chain is built from TRBV7-9 and TRBJ2-1, with D hard to call. The CDR3 totals 15 residues. CDR1 and CDR2 (germline): SEHNR, FQNEAQ (reference sequence). Trimming left V 4 bases short and J 0 bases short, with 10 bases between. The CDR3 is CASSSLWSSYNEQFF. CDR3 DNA sequence: TGTGCCAGCAGCTCGTTATGGAGCTCCTACAATGAGCAGTTCTTC.

J is TRBJ1-2 and V is TRBV11-2; the D is unclear. This CDR3 is built from 13 residues. Germline V gene lookup returns CDR1 SGHAT and CDR2 FQNNGV. Trimming stripped 3 bases from V and 2 bases from J, with 7 bases between. In DNA form, the CDR3 reads TGTGCCAGCAGCTTCGGCTCCAACTATGGCTACACCTTC. Protein product: CASSFGSNYGYTF.

The rearrangement joins TRBV7-3 to TRBJ2-3, with TRBD2 matching 11 bases. The CDR3 contains 16 residues. V lost 5 bases to trimming and J lost 2 bases; unmatched junction nucleotides: 6. The V gene's germline CDR1 is SGHTA and CDR2 FQGTGA. The CDR3: CASSHLAGGLTDTQYF. The CDR3 region has the DNA TGTGCCAGCAGCCACCTAGCGGGGGGCCTCACAGATACGCAGTATTTT.

The chain joins TRBV5-3 to TRBJ1-2; maybe TRBD1 (5 bases). TRBV5-3 is an ORF, and what it does is uncertain. The germline V and J ends were trimmed by 4 bases and 0 bases, with 13 bases remaining between them. The CDR3 loop spans 15 amino acids. This CDR3 reads CARSPPTAANYGYTF. The CDR3 DNA is TGTGCCAGAAGCCCGCCGACAGCAGCTAACTATGGCTACACCTTC.

The chain has TRBV6-1 and TRBJ1-5, with D unclear. V lost 1 base and J lost 6, with 10 bases in between. The CDR3 consists of 14 residues. Germline V gene lookup returns CDR1 MNHNS and CDR2 SASEGT. This CDR3 reads CASSEVVGSQPQHF. The CDR3 DNA follows: TGTGCCAGCAGTGAAGTAGTAGGGAGTCAGCCCCAGCATTTT.

The DNA of the CDR3 is TGTGCCAGCAGCCCTCCACAGGGATACGAGCAGTACTTC. Translating it yields CASSPPQGYEQYF. This sequence joins TRBV9 and TRBJ2-7; a possible D gene is TRBD1 (6 bases). Germline values: CDR1 SGDLS, CDR2 YYNGEE. CDR3 length: 13 amino acids. V lost 4 bases and J 4 bases, leaving 12 bases between the germline ends.

The chain joins TRBV5-4 to TRBJ1-1; D is ambiguous. The germline V gene has CDR1 SGHNT and CDR2 YYREEE (reference sequence). The CDR3 sequence is 12 residues long. V was clipped by 0 bases and J by 7 bases, with 7 bases between them. The CDR3 nucleotides read TGTGCCAGCAGCTTGGGGGAGGGTGAAGCTTTCTTT. Amino acids: CASSLGEGEAFF.

The chain joins TRBV4-1 to TRBJ1-2; no definite D call. The CDR3 sequence is 14 residues long. V was pared by 0 bases and J by 4 bases, with 9 bases between. Germline loops: CDR1 MGHRA, CDR2 YSYEKL. CDR3 amino acids: CASSQEYIGYGYTF. The CDR3 coding sequence is TGCGCCAGCAGCCAAGAATACATAGGCTATGGCTACACCTTC.

V is TRBV6-5 and J is TRBJ1-1, with D tentatively TRBD1 (5 bases). The CDR3 contains 14 residues. Trimming cost V 8 bases and J 4 bases, with 17 bases left between them. The germline V gene has CDR1 MNHEY and CDR2 SVGAGI. The CDR3 region is CASSTGPHRTEAFF. The CDR3 DNA follows: TGTGCCAGCTCGACGGGACCGCATCGCACTGAAGCTTTCTTT.

In DNA, the CDR3 is TGCGCCAGCAGCGGGGTCCCGGCGGACGAGCAGTACTTC. Translating it yields CASSGVPADEQYF. This sequence joins TRBV10-2 and TRBJ2-7, with D possibly being TRBD2 (5 bases). Germline V CDR1 and CDR2: WSHSY, SAAADI. V lost 6 bases and J 5 bases, leaving 14 bases between the germline ends. This CDR3 contains 13 residues.

The V call is TRBV6-6, the J call TRBJ1-1; no reliable D call. With 4 bases removed from V and 0 bases from J, the gap between germline ends came to 9 bases. The CDR3 is 14 amino acids. The V gene's germline CDR1 is MNHNY and CDR2 SVGAGI (reference sequence). CDR3: CASSWAEMNTEAFF. CDR3 nucleotides: TGTGCCAGCAGTTGGGCGGAAATGAACACTGAAGCTTTCTTT.

V is TRBV4-1 and J is TRBJ2-7, with TRBD1 identical over 7 bases. The J segment lost 1 base and the V segment lost 2 bases, leaving 2 bases of the junction unmatched. CDR1 is MGHRA and CDR2 is YSYEKL in the germline V gene. The CDR3 extends over 14 amino acids. CDR3 DNA: TGCGCCAGCAGCCAATTGGGACAGTCCTACGAGCAGTACTTC. This sequence encodes CASSQLGQSYEQYF.

The chain carries TRBV19 and TRBJ1-1, with D tentatively TRBD1 (6 bases). The germline gives CDR1 LNHDA, CDR2 SQIVND (reference sequence). Trimming shortened V by 6 bases and J by 0 bases, and 11 bases separated the two germline ends. The CDR3 has 14 amino acids. CDR3 loop: CASSWGQMNTEAFF. CDR3 bases: TGTGCCAGTAGCTGGGGACAAATGAACACTGAAGCTTTCTTT.

This clone occurred once. The rearrangement uses TRBV7-9 and TRBJ2-7, with D tentatively TRBD1 or TRBD2 (5 bases each). Between the trimmed V and J ends, which lost 5 bases and 4 bases, there was a span of 21 bases. The CDR3 totals 16 residues. Per the germline V gene, CDR1 is SEHNR and CDR2 is FQNEAQ (reference sequence). CDR3 DNA sequence: TGTGCCAGCAGCGTAAGCGGCAGGGCGGGTAGGTACGAGCAGTACTTC. Translation: CASSVSGRAGRYEQYF.

The genes are TRBV7-9 and TRBJ2-3; D possibly corresponds to TRBD2 (6 bases). Germline V gene data show CDR1 as SEHNR and CDR2 as FQNEAQ (reference sequence). CDR3 length: 15 amino acids. Trimming cost V 4 bases and J 3 bases, with 14 bases left between them. CDR3 bases: TGTGCCAGCAGCTCCAGGGAGGATTGGACAGATACGCAGTATTTT. Protein: CASSSREDWTDTQYF. Full variable domain (remainder filled in from reference TRBV7-9 and TRBJ2-3): DTGVSQNPRHKITKRGQNVTFRCDPISEHNRLYWYRQTLGQGPEFLTYFQNEAQLEKSRLLSDRFSAERPKGSFSTLEIQRTEQGDSAMYLCASSSREDWTDTQYFGPGTRLTVL.

This clone came up once. The CDR3 here is CASSSLVGAMNTGELFF. The CDR3 DNA reads as TGTGCCAGCAGCTCATTAGTGGGGGCCATGAACACCGGGGAGCTGTTTTTT. This chain links TRBV5-6 with TRBJ2-2; D perhaps matches TRBD1 (6 bases). With 3 bases removed from V and 1 base from J, the gap between germline ends came to 16 bases. This CDR3 has 17 residues. The germline CDR1 and CDR2 sequences are SGHDT and YYEEEE.